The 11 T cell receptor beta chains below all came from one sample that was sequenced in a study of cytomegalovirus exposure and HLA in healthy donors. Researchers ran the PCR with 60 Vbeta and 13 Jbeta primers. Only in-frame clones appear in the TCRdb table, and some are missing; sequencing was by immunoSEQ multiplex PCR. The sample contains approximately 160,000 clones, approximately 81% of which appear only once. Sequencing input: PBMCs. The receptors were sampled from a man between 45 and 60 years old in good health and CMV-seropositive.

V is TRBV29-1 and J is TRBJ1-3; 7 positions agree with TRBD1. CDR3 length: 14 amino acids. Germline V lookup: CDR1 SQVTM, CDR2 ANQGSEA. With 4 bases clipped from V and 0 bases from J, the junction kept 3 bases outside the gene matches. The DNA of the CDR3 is TGCAGCGTTGGGACAGGACTCTCTGGAAACACCATATATTTT. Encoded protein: CSVGTGLSGNTIYF.

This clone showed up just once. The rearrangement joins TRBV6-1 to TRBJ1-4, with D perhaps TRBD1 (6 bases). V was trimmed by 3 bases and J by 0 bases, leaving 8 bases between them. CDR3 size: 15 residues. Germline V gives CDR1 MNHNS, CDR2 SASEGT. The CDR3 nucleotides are TGTGCCAGCAGTGAGGACAGAGCAACTAATGAAAAACTGTTTTTT. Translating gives CASSEDRATNEKLFF.

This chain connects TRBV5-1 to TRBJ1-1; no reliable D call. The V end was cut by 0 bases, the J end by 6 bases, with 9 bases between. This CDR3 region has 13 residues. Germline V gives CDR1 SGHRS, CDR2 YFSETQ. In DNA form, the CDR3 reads TGCGCCAGCAGCTTGGGGTCCACACCTGAAGCTTTCTTT. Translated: CASSLGSTPEAFF.

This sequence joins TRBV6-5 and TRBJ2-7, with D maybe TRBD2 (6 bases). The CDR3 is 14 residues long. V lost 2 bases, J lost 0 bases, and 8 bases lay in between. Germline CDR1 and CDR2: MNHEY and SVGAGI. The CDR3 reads CASSYDGSSYEQYF. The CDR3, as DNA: TGTGCCAGCAGTTACGACGGGAGCTCCTACGAGCAGTACTTC.

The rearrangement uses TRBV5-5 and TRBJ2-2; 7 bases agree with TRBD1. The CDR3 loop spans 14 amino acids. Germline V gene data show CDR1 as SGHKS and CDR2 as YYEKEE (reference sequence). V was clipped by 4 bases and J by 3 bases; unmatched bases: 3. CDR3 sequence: CASSNRGDTGELFF. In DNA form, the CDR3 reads TGTGCCAGCAGCAACAGGGGCGACACCGGGGAGCTGTTTTTT.

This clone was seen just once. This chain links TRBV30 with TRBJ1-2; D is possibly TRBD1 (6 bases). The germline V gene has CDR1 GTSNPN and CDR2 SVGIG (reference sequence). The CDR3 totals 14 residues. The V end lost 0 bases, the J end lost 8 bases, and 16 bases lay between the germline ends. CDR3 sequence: CAWSVTAPGAGYTF. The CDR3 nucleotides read TGTGCCTGGAGTGTTACGGCCCCAGGGGCCGGCTACACCTTC.

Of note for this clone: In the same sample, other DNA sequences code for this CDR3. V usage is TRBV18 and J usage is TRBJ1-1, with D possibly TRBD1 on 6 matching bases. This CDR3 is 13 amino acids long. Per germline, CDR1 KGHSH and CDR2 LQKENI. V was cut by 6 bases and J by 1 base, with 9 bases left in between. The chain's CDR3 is CASSRTENTEAFF. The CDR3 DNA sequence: TGTGCCAGCTCGCGGACAGAGAACACTGAAGCTTTCTTT. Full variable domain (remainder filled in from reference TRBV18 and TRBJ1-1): NAGVMQNPRHLVRRRGQEARLRCSPMKGHSHVYWYRQLPEEGLKFMVYLQKENIIDESGMPKERFSAEFPKEGPSILRIQQVVRGDSAAYFCASSRTENTEAFFGQGTRLTVV.

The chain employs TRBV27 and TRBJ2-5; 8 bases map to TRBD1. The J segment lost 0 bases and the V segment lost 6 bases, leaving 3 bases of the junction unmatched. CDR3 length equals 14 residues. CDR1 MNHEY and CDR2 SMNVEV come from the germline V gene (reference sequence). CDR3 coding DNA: TGTGCCAGCAGCAGGACAGGGAACCAAGAGACCCAGTACTTC. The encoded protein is CASSRTGNQETQYF.

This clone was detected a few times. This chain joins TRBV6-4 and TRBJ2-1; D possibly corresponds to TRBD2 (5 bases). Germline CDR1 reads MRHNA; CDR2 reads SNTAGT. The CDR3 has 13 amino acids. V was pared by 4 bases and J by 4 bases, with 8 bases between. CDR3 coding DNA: TGTGCCAGCAGTGTGGACTCATACAATGAGCAGTTCTTC. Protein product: CASSVDSYNEQFF.

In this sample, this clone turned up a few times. The DNA for the CDR3 is TGTGCCAGCAGCCAAGGTGGACTAGCGGGGGGTCATCTCAATGAGCAGTTCTTC. Translated, it gives CASSQGGLAGGHLNEQFF. The V gene is TRBV4-2, the J gene TRBJ2-1; 14 nucleotides agree with TRBD2. The CDR3 totals 18 residues. V gave up 1 base and J gave up 6 bases; unmatched junction bases: 8. Germline V gene data show CDR1 as LGHNA and CDR2 as YNFKEQ.

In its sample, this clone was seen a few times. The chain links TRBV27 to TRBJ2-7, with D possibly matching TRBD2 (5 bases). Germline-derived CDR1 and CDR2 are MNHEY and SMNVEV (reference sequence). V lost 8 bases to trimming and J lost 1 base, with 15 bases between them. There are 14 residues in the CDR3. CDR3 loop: CASAGHEGSYEQYF. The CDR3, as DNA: TGTGCCAGCGCTGGTCACGAGGGTTCCTACGAGCAGTACTTC.